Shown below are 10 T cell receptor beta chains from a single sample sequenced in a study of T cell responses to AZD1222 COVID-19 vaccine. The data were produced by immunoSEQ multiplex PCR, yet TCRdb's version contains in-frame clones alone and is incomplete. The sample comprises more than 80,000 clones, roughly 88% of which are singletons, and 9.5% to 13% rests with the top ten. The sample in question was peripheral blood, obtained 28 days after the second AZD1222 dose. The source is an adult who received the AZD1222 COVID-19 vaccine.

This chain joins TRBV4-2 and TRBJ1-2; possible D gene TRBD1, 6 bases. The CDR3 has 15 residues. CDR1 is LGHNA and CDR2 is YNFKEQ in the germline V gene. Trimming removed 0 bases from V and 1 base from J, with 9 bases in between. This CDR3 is CASSQEQGGNYGYTF. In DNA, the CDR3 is TGTGCCAGCAGCCAAGAACAGGGTGGTAACTATGGCTACACCTTC.

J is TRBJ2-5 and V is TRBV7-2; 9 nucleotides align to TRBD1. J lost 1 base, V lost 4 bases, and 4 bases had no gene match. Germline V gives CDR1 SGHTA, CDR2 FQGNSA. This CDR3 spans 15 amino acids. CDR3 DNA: TGTGCCAGCAGCTCGGGACAGGGAGGCCAAGAGACCCAGTACTTC. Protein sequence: CASSSGQGGQETQYF. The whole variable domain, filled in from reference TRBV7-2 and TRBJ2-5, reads GAGVSQSPSNKVTEKGKDVELRCDPISGHTALYWYRQSLGQGLEFLIYFQGNSAPDKSGLPSDRFSAERTGGSVSTLTIQRTQQEDSAVYLCASSSGQGGQETQYFGPGTRLLVL.

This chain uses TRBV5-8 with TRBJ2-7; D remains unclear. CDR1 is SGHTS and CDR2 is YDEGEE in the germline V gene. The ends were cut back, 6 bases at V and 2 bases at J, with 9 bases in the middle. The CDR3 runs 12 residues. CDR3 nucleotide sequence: TGTGCCAGCACCGACTTTACCTACGAGCAGTACTTC. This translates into CASTDFTYEQYF.

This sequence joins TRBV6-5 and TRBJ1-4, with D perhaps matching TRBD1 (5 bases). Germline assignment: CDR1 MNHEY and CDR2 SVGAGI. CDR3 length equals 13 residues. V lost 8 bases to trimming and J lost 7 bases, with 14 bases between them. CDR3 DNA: TGTGCCAGCCGACAGACTTCTCCTGAAAAACTGTTTTTT. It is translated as CASRQTSPEKLFF.

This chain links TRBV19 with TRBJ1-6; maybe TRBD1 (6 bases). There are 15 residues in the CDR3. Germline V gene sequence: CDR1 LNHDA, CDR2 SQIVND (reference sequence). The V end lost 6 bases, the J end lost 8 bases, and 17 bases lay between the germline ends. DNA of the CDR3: TGTGCCAGTAGGGTCCAAACAGGGTTGGATTCACCCCTCCACTTT. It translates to CASRVQTGLDSPLHF.

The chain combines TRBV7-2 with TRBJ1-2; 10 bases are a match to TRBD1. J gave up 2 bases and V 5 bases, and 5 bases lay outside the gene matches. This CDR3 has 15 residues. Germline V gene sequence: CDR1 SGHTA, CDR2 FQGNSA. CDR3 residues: CASSPGQGFNYGYTF. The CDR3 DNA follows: TGTGCCAGCAGCCCGGGACAGGGGTTCAACTATGGCTACACCTTC.

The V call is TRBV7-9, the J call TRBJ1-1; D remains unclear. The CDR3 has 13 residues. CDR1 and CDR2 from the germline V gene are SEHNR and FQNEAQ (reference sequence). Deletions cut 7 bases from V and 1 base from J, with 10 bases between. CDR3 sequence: CASTPQANTEAFF. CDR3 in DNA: TGTGCCAGCACCCCTCAAGCGAACACTGAAGCTTTCTTT.

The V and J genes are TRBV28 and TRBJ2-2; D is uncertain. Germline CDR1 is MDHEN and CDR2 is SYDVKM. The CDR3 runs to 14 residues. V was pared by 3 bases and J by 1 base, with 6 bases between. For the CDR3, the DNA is TGTGCCAGCAGTTTGTGGCGGAACACCGGGGAGCTGTTTTTT. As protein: CASSLWRNTGELFF.

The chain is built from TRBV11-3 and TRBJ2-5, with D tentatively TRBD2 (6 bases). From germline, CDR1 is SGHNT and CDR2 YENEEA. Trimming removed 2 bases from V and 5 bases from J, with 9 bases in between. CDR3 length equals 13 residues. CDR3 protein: CASSLIGGETQYF. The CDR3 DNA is TGTGCCAGCAGCTTAATCGGAGGGGAGACCCAGTACTTC.

The CDR3 here is CASSQGQGSNTEAFF. The DNA for the CDR3 is TGCGCCAGCAGCCAAGGACAGGGATCGAACACTGAAGCTTTCTTT. This rearrangement joins TRBV4-3 to TRBJ1-1; 7 bases are a match to TRBD1. V was clipped by 1 base and J by 1 base; unmatched bases: 3. CDR1 LGHNA and CDR2 YSLEER come from the germline V gene. The CDR3 is 15 amino acids.